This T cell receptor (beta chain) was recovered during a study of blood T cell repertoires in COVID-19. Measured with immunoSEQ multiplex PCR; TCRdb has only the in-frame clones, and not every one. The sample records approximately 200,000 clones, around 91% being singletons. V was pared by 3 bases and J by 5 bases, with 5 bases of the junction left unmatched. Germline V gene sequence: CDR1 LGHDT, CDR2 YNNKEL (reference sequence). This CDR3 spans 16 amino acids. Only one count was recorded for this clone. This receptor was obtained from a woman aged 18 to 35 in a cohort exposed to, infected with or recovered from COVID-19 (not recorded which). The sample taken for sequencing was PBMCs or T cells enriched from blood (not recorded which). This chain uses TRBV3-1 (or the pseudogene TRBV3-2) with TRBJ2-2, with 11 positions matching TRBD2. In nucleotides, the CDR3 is TGTGCCAGCAGCCATTCGGCTAGCGGGGGGACCGGGGAGCTGTTTTTT. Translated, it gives CASSHSASGGTGELFF.